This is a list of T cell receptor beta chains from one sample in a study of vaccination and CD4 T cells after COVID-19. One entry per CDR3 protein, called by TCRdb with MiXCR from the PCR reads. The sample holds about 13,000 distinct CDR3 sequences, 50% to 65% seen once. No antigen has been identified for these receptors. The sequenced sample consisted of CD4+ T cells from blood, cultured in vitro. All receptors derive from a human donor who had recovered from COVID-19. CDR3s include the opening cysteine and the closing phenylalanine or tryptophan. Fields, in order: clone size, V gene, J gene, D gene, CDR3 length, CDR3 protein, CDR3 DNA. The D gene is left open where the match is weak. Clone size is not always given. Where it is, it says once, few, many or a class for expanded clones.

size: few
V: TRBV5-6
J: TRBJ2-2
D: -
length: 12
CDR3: CASSPGPGGLFF
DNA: TGTGCCAGCAGCCCGGGTCCCGGAGGGCTGTTTTTT

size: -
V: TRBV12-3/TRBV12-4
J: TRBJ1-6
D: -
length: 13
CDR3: CASTREEGSPLHF
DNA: TGTGCCAGCACGAGGGAGGAGGGTTCACCCCTCCACTTT

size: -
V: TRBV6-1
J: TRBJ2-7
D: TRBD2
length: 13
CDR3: CASSPSGGYEQYF
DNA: TGTGCCAGCAGTCCTAGCGGGGGGTACGAGCAGTACTTC

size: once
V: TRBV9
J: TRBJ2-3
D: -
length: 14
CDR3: CASSRSQSANTQYF
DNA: TGTGCCAGCTCCCGTTCACAGTCGGCCAATACGCAGTATTTT

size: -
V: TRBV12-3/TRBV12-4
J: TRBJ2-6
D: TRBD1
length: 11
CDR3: CASSQTGTLTF
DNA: TGTGCCAGCAGCCAGACAGGGACGCTGACTTTC

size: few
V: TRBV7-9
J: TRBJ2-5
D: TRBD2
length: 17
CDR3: CASSLFGSGGYQETQYF
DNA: TGTGCCAGCAGCTTATTCGGGAGCGGGGGATACCAAGAGACCCAGTACTTC

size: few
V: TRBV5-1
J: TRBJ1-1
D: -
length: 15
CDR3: CASSLDLGAGTEAFF
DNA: TGCGCCAGCAGCTTGGATCTGGGGGCAGGCACTGAAGCTTTCTTT

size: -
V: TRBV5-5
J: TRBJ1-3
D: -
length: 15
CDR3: CASSLDPGAGNTIYF
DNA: TGTGCCAGCAGCTTGGACCCGGGGGCTGGAAACACCATATATTTT

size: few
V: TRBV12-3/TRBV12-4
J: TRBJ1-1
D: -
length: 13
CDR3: CASASLAGAEAFF
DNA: TGTGCCAGCGCGAGCCTCGCAGGGGCCGAAGCTTTCTTT

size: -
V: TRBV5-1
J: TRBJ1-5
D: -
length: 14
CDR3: CVSSLGESNQPQHF
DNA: TGCGTCAGCAGCTTGGGGGAGAGCAATCAGCCCCAGCATTTT

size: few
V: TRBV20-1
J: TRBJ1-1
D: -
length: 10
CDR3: CSAALGAAFF
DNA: TGCAGTGCTGCCCTCGGCGCAGCTTTCTTT

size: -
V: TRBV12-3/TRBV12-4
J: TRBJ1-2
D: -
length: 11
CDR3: CASRGFYGYTF
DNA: TGTGCCAGCAGGGGGTTCTACGGCTACACCTTC

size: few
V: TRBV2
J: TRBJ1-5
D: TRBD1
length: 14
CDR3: CASSGTGGQQPQHF
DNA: TGTGCCAGCAGTGGAACAGGGGGACAACAGCCCCAGCATTTT

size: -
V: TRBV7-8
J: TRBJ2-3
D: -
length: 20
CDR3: CASSLARVGTPKKNTDTQYF
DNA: TGTGCCAGCAGCTTAGCTCGCGTGGGGACACCCAAAAAAAACACAGATACGCAGTATTTT

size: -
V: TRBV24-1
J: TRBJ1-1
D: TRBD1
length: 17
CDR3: CATSDSFPGQGVKDAFF
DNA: TGTGCCACCAGTGATTCGTTTCCGGGACAGGGGGTAAAGGACGCTTTCTTT

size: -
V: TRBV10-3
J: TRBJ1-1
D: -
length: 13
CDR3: CAISPLGGTEAFF
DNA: TGTGCCATCAGCCCCCTAGGTGGCACTGAAGCTTTCTTT

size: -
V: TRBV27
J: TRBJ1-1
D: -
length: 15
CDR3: CASSLSGGRNTEAFF
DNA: TGTGCCAGCAGTTTATCGGGGGGGAGGAACACTGAAGCTTTCTTT

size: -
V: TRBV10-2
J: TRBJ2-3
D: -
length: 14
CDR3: CASTSAVSTDTQYF
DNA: TGCGCCAGCACCTCAGCGGTGAGCACAGATACGCAGTATTTT

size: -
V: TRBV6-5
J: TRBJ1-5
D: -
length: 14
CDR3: CASSSGQGHQPQHF
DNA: TGTGCCAGCAGTTCGGGGCAGGGCCATCAGCCCCAGCATTTT

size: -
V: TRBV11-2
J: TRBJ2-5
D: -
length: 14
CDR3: CASSLERGRQTQYF
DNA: TGTGCCAGCAGCTTAGAGCGGGGGCGGCAGACCCAGTACTTC

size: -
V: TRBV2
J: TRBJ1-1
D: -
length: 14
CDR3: CASSEAGLYTEAFF
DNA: TGTGCCAGCAGTGAAGCGGGGTTGTACACTGAAGCTTTCTTT

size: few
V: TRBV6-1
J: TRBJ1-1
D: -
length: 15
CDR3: CASSGEVVPNTEAFF
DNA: TGTGCCAGCAGTGGGGAGGTTGTCCCGAACACTGAAGCTTTCTTT

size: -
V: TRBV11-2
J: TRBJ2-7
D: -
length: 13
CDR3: CASSLGGSYEQYF
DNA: TGTGCCAGCAGCTTAGGTGGGTCCTACGAGCAGTACTTC

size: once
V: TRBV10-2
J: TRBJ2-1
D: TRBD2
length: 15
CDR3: CASSDQRGSYNEQFF
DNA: TGCGCCAGCAGTGACCAGCGGGGTTCCTACAATGAGCAGTTCTTC

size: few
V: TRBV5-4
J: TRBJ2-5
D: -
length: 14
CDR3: CASSPTGRKETQYF
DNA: TGTGCCAGCAGTCCCACGGGGAGGAAAGAGACCCAGTACTTC

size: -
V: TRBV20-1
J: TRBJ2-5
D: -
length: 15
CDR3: CSARDVGAGSETQYF
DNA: TGCAGTGCTAGAGATGTGGGGGCGGGTTCGGAGACCCAGTACTTC

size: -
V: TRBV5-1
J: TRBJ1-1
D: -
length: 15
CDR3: CASSLEVVANTEAFF
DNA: TGCGCCAGCAGCTTGGAAGTCGTGGCGAACACTGAAGCTTTCTTT

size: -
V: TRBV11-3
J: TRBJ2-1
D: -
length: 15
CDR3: CVSGTRQGDYNEQIF
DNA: TGTGTCAGCGGGACCCGACAGGGAGATTACAATGAGCAGATCTTC

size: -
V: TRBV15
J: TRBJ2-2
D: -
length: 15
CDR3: CATSRRGPFYGELFF
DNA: TGTGCCACCAGCAGGAGGGGACCCTTTTACGGGGAGCTGTTTTTT

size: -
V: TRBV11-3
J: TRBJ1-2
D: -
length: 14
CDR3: CASSLSGGAYGYTF
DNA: TGTGCCAGCAGCTTGTCGGGGGGCGCATATGGCTACACCTTC

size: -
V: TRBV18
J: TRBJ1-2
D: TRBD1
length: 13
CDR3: CASSPGTGEGYTF
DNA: TGTGCCAGCTCACCCGGGACAGGGGAGGGCTACACCTTC

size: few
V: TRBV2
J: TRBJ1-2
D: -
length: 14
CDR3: CASSEEWGRDGYTF
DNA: TGTGCCAGCAGTGAAGAATGGGGGCGAGATGGCTACACCTTC

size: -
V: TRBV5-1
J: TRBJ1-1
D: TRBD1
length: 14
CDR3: CASSSGQTYTEAFF
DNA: TGCGCCAGCAGCTCGGGACAGACCTACACTGAAGCTTTCTTT

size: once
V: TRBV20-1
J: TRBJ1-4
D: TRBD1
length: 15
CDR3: CSVRPRYRGPEKLFF
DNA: TGCAGTGTCAGACCCCGTTACAGGGGACCCGAAAAACTGTTTTTT

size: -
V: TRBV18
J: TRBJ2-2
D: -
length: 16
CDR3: CASSPGQVQNTGELFF
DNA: TGTGCCAGCTCACCAGGGCAGGTACAGAACACCGGGGAGCTGTTTTTT

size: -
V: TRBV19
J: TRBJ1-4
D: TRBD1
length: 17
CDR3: CASSRGQLVATNEKLFF
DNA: TGTGCCAGTAGTAGGGGACAGTTAGTTGCAACTAATGAAAAACTGTTTTTT

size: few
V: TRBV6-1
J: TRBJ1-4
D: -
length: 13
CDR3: CASRGVSNEKLFF
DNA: TGTGCCAGCAGAGGTGTGAGCAATGAAAAACTGTTTTTT

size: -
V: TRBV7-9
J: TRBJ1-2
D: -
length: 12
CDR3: CASSLGVYGYTF
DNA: TGTGCCAGCAGCTTAGGGGTCTATGGCTACACCTTC

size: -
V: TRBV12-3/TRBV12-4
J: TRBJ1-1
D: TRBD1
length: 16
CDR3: CASTGTANLVNTEAFF
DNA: TGTGCCAGCACCGGGACAGCAAACTTAGTGAACACTGAAGCTTTCTTT

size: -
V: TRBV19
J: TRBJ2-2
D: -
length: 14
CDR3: CASLRQVNTGELFF
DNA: TGTGCCAGCTTACGCCAAGTCAACACCGGGGAGCTGTTTTTT

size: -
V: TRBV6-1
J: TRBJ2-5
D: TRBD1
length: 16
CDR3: CASSRRGPLFQETQYF
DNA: TGTGCCAGCAGTCGTAGGGGGCCATTATTCCAAGAGACCCAGTACTTC

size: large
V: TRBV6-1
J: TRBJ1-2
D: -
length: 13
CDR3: CASRASVSYGYTF
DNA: TGTGCCAGCCGCGCGAGCGTTAGCTATGGCTACACCTTC

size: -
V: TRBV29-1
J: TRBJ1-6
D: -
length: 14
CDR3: CSVSLGTGNSPLHF
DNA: TGCAGCGTGTCATTGGGGACGGGTAATTCACCCCTCCACTTT

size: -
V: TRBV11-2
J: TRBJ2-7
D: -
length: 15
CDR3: CASRDIGQFHYEQYF
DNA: TGTGCCAGCAGGGATATAGGACAGTTCCACTACGAGCAGTACTTC

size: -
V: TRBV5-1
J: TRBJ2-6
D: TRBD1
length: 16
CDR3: CASSPGQKSGANVLTF
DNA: TGCGCCAGCAGCCCGGGACAGAAATCTGGGGCCAACGTCCTGACTTTC

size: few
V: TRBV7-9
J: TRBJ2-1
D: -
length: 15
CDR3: CASSFGGPYNNEQFF
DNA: TGTGCCAGCAGCTTTGGAGGGCCTTATAACAATGAGCAGTTCTTC

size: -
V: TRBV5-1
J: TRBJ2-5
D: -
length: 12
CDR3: CASSPSPETQYF
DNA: TGCGCCAGCAGCCCCTCCCCTGAGACCCAGTACTTC

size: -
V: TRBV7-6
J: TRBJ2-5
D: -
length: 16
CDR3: CASSLGRTLVKETQYF
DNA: TGTGCCAGCAGCTTAGGGCGGACTCTCGTAAAAGAGACCCAGTACTTC

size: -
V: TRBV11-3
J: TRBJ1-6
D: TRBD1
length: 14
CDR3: CASSLRTGDSPLHF
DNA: TGTGCCAGCAGCTTAAGGACAGGGGACTCACCCCTCCACTTT

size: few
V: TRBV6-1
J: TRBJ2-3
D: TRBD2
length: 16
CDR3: CASRSSGGRKTDTQYF
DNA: TGTGCCAGCAGATCTAGCGGGGGAAGGAAGACAGATACGCAGTATTTT

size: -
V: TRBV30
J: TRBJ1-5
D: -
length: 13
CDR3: CAWAHGSNQPQHF
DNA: TGTGCCTGGGCCCACGGTAGCAATCAGCCCCAGCATTTT

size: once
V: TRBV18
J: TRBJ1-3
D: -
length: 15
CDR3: CASSPLGDSGNTIYF
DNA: TGTGCCAGCTCACCACTAGGGGATTCTGGAAACACCATATATTTT

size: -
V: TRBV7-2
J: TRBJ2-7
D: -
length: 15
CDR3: CASSLSTQAYYEQYF
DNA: TGTGCCAGCAGCTTAAGTACACAGGCATACTACGAGCAGTACTTC

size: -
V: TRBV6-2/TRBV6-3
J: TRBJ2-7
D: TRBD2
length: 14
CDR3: CAIGGGLVLVEQYF
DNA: TGTGCCATCGGGGGGGGTTTGGTTCTCGTCGAGCAGTACTTC